These 21 T cell receptor beta chains were all obtained from the same sample, sequenced in a study of metastatic and nonmetastatic thyroid tumors. Through MiXCR, TCRdb re-clonotyped the PCR reads. Among roughly 42,000 clones listed, 15% to 20% were seen once. Patients had received no treatment of any kind before thyroid surgery. Sequenced material: tumor tissue. These receptors were obtained from a female donor with papillary thyroid cancer or a benign thyroid nodule (not recorded which). Some clones in this sample may be carry-over from other donors' samples.

Notes on this clone: The conserved phenylalanine or tryptophan normally closing the CDR3 is absent here, so this likely arose from a read error. The gene calls are TRBV7-8 and TRBJ2-1; D unresolved. There are 12 residues in the CDR3. CDR1 and CDR2 (germline): SGHVS, FQNEAQ. CDR3 sequence (DNA): TGTGCCAGCATCTTAAACTCGGGTGAGCAGTTCTCC. This sequence encodes CASILNSGEQFS.

This clone was seen more than once but under ten times. Since a much larger clone is just one base distant, this may be a read error. This chain uses TRBV5-5 with TRBJ1-1, with TRBD1 identical over 7 bases. Germline assignment: CDR1 SGHKS and CDR2 YYEKEE (reference sequence). The CDR3 length is 14 residues. The CDR3 loop reads CAISSRQGSTEAFF. The CDR3 DNA is TGTGCCATCAGCTCCCGACAGGGTTCCACTGAAGCTTTCTTT.

This clone occurred many times. J is TRBJ2-3 and V is TRBV6-1; TRBD1 matches 7 bases. V dropped 7 bases and J dropped 4; count of bases not matched to a gene: 11. Per the germline V gene, CDR1 is MNHNS and CDR2 is SASEGT. The length of the CDR3 is 15 residues. The CDR3 here is CASTHTRQGADTQYF. For the CDR3, the DNA is TGTGCCAGCACCCACACCAGGCAGGGGGCAGATACGCAGTATTTT.

This clone came up a few times. The rearrangement uses TRBV10-1 and TRBJ1-5; TRBD1 matches at 7 bases. The CDR3 loop spans 18 amino acids. The germline V gene has CDR1 WNHNN and CDR2 SYGVQD (reference sequence). The V and J ends lost 4 bases and 3 bases, in that order; junction bases with no gene match: 15. The CDR3: CASSADRVLDYINQPQHF. In nucleotides, the CDR3 is TGCGCCAGCAGTGCCGACAGGGTGTTAGATTATATCAATCAGCCCCAGCATTTT.

This clone was seen ten or more times. The J gene is TRBJ2-1, the V gene TRBV2; the match to TRBD2 covers 10 bases. Trimming removed 7 bases from V and 9 bases from J; junction bases left unmatched: 15. The CDR3 consists of 16 residues. CDR1 and CDR2 from the germline V gene are SNHLY and FYNNEI. CDR3 in amino acids: CASIRTVASGSVEQFF. For the CDR3, the DNA is TGTGCCAGCATCCGAACAGTAGCTAGCGGGAGTGTTGAGCAGTTCTTC.

This clone has at least ten counts. The chain couples TRBV10-3 to TRBJ2-1; 13 bases fit TRBD2. The V gene end was trimmed by 0 bases and the J gene end by 6 bases; junction bases not matched to a gene: 8. The CDR3 runs 18 residues. Germline values: CDR1 ENHRY, CDR2 SYGVKD. CDR3 nucleotide sequence: TGTGCCATCAGTGAGTCAGCCGGGACTAGCGGGAACGGCAATGAGCAGTTCTTC. Translating gives CAISESAGTSGNGNEQFF.

In this sample, this clone is medium-sized. The chain couples TRBV10-1 to TRBJ2-7, with a possible D match to TRBD1 (6 bases). Germline CDR1 and CDR2: WNHNN and SYGVQD (reference sequence). There are 14 residues in the CDR3. V lost 4 bases to trimming and J lost 5 bases, with 15 bases between them. The CDR3 DNA is TGCGCCAGCAGTGGGACACAGGGTTGGGACGAGCAGTACTTC. This codes for CASSGTQGWDEQYF.

Only a few counts were recorded for this clone. J is TRBJ2-2 and V is TRBV6-1; 8 nucleotides line up with TRBD2. Germline trimming cut 6 bases from V and 4 bases from J; bases unmatched to any gene: 7. The CDR3 extends over 15 amino acids. The germline V gene encodes CDR1 MNHNS and CDR2 SASEGT. In nucleotides, the CDR3 is TGTGCCAGCAGCGTCAGCGGGGGAACCACCGGGGAGCTGTTTTTT. The encoded protein is CASSVSGGTTGELFF.

This clone was seen repeatedly, ten times or more. The CDR3 DNA reads as TGTGCCAGCAGCACACCAGAAGCGGGAGGGCACAATGAGCAGTTCTTC. Translation: CASSTPEAGGHNEQFF. This chain connects TRBV28 to TRBJ2-1; 10 positions match TRBD2. CDR1 and CDR2 from the germline V gene are MDHEN and SYDVKM. V dropped 6 bases and J dropped 5; count of bases not matched to a gene: 10. The CDR3 length is 16 residues.

Many counts were recorded for this clone. The V and J genes are TRBV7-2 and TRBJ1-4, with D possibly matching TRBD1 (6 bases). This CDR3 region has 15 residues. Per germline, CDR1 SGHTA and CDR2 FQGNSA. Trimming stripped 1 base from V and 2 bases from J, with 8 bases between. In nucleotides, the CDR3 is TGTGCCAGCAGCTTAGGGGGGCTCACTAATGAAAAACTGTTTTTT. Translation gives CASSLGGLTNEKLFF.

V usage is TRBV29-1 and J usage is TRBJ2-6, with 9 bases fitting TRBD1. CDR3 length: 16 residues. The germline V gene has CDR1 SQVTM and CDR2 ANQGSEA. Trimming at V came to 7 bases and at J to 1 base, leaving 8 bases not matched to a gene. The CDR3 is CSAVGTGISGANVLTF. The CDR3 coding sequence is TGCAGCGCGGTCGGGACAGGGATTTCTGGGGCCAACGTCCTGACTTTC.

Note on this clone: The missing conserved phenylalanine or tryptophan at the end of this CDR3 makes a read error likely. For the CDR3, the DNA is TGCGCCAGCAGCTTGACCGTTCTAACTAGCGTCTCCCACGAACAGTACTCC. Amino acid sequence: CASSLTVLTSVSHEQYS. The V call is TRBV5-1, the J call TRBJ2-7; the match to TRBD2 covers 7 bases. From germline, CDR1 is SGHRS and CDR2 YFSETQ. The CDR3 contains 17 residues.

The sample holds many counts of this clone. Different DNA sequences within this sample yield the same CDR3. The chain combines TRBV20-1 with TRBJ2-2; D unresolved. CDR1 and CDR2 (germline): DFQATT, SNEGSKA (reference sequence). The V end was cut by 3 bases, the J end by 6 bases, with 5 bases between. The CDR3 consists of 11 residues. CDR3 coding DNA: TGCAGTGCTAGGCGGTCCGGGGAGCTGTTTTTT. Protein product: CSARRSGELFF.

In this sample, this clone turned up a few times. The same CDR3 arises from other DNA sequences in this sample as well. The chain has TRBV11-2 and TRBJ2-7, with 11 bases lining up with TRBD2. V lost 2 bases to trimming and J lost 2 bases; unmatched junction nucleotides: 2. The V gene's germline CDR1 is SGHAT and CDR2 FQNNGV. The CDR3 is 15 amino acids. CDR3 nucleotide sequence: TGTGCCAGCAGCTTACTAGCGGGAGGTACCTACGAGCAGTACTTC. Encoded protein: CASSLLAGGTYEQYF.

The rearrangement uses TRBV28 and TRBJ1-2, with 7 nucleotides matching TRBD1. The CDR3 loop spans 17 amino acids. The trim removed 6 bases at V and 4 bases at J, leaving 17 bases unmatched. CDR1 is MDHEN and CDR2 is SYDVKM in the germline V gene. This chain's CDR3 is CASSTRDSNWNSYGYTF. The CDR3 region has the DNA TGTGCCAGCAGCACAAGGGACAGCAATTGGAATAGCTATGGCTACACCTTC.

This clone has just a few counts. This clone may be a read error of a much larger clone one base away. Other nucleotide sequences from this sample produce the same CDR3. The rearrangement links TRBV13 to TRBJ2-1; the match to TRBD2 covers 7 bases. The V gene's germline CDR1 is PRHDT and CDR2 FYEKMQ (reference sequence). Trimming at V came to 4 bases and at J to 3 bases, leaving 12 bases not matched to a gene. This CDR3 has 17 amino acids. CDR3 in amino acids: CASSSPGLAAVYNEQFF. The DNA for the CDR3 is TGTGCCAGCAGCTCTCCGGGGCTAGCGGCCGTCTACAATGAGCAGTTCTTC. The full variable domain, rest sourced from reference TRBV13 and TRBJ2-1, is AAGVIQSPRHLIKEKRETATLKCYPIPRHDTVYWYQQGPGQDPQFLISFYEKMQSDKGSIPDRFSAQQFSDYHSELNMSSLELGDSALYFCASSSPGLAAVYNEQFFGPGTRLTVL.

Turning to this clone: A clone one base away is much larger, so this may be a read error. This rearrangement joins TRBV29-1 to TRBJ1-2; no clear D gene. V was shortened by 7 bases and J by 5 bases, with 11 bases between the two germline ends. The CDR3 loop spans 11 amino acids. Germline CDR1 and CDR2: SQVTM and ANQGSEA. Here the CDR3 reads CSADVYYGYTF. DNA of the CDR3: TGCAGCGCCGACGTATATTATGGCTACACCTTC.

This clone showed up many times. The chain uses TRBV20-1 and TRBJ1-6, with 7 bases that match TRBD1. The V segment lost 4 bases and the J segment 4 bases; nucleotides outside the gene matches: 7. Germline lookup yields CDR1 DFQATT and CDR2 SNEGSKA (reference sequence). There are 15 residues in the CDR3. CDR3 residues: CSAKPPGQYNSPLHF. For the CDR3, the DNA is TGCAGTGCTAAACCCCCGGGACAGTATAATTCACCCCTCCACTTT.

This clone was seen ten or more times. V usage is TRBV28 and J usage is TRBJ1-5; D is unclear. V lost 7 bases and J lost 2, with 9 bases in between. The CDR3 has 13 amino acids. Germline V lookup: CDR1 MDHEN, CDR2 SYDVKM. The CDR3 here is CASTQTRNQPQHF. The CDR3 DNA reads as TGTGCCAGCACCCAAACGCGCAATCAGCCCCAGCATTTT.

This clone was observed many times. The chain has TRBV11-1 and TRBJ1-1; TRBD1 aligns across 8 bases. Looked up from germline, CDR1 is SGHAT and CDR2 is FQDESV (reference sequence). This CDR3 has 16 residues. Unmatched junction bases numbered 8, after V lost 5 bases and J lost 0 bases. CDR3 DNA sequence: TGTGCCAGCAGCCTGGTGACAGGGGAGTTGAACACTGAAGCTTTCTTT. Protein: CASSLVTGELNTEAFF.

This clone turned up a few times. The chain has TRBV24-1 and TRBJ2-7; no firm D call. The germline V gene encodes CDR1 KGHDR and CDR2 SFDVKD. The CDR3 is 15 residues long. V lost 3 bases to trimming and J lost 0 bases, with 11 bases between them. CDR3 coding DNA: TGTGCCACCAGTGATAGCGTCAGTAACTCCTACGAGCAGTACTTC. Translated: CATSDSVSNSYEQYF.